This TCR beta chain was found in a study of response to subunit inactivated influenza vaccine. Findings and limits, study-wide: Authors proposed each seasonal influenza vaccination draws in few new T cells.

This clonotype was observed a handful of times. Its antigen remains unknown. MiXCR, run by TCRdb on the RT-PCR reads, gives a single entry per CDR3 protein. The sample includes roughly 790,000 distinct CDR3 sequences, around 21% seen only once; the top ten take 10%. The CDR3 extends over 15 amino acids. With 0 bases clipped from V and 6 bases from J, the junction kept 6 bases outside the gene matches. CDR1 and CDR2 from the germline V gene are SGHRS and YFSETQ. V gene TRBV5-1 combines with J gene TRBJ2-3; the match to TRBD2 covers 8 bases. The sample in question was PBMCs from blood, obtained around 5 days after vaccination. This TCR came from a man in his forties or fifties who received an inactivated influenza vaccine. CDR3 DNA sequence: TGCGCCAGCAGCTTGGACGGGAGGGCCTCCGATACGCAGTATTTT. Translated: CASSLDGRASDTQYF.